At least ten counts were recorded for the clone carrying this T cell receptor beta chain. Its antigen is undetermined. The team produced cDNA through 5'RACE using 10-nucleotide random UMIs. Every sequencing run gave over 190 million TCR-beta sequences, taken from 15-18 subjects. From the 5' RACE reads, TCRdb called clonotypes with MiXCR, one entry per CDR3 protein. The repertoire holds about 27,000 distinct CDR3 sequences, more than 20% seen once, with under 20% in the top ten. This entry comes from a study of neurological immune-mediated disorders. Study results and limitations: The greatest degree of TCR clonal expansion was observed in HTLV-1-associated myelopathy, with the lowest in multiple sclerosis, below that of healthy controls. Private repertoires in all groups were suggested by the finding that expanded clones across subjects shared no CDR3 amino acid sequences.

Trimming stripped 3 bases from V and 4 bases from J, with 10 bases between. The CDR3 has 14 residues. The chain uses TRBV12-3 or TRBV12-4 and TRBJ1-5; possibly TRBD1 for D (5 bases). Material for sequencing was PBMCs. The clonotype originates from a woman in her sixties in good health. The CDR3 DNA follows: TGTGCCAGCAGTTTGCAGGGTGGAAATCAGCCCCAGCATTTT. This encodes CASSLQGGNQPQHF.